This section outlines one TCR beta chain sequence together with its context. Its antigen is not identified. The data were obtained in a study of vaccination and CD4 T cells after COVID-19. Study results and caveats: Convalescent patients' clones that were vaccine-specific were spike mono-reactive in 304 of 307 cases.

Germline CDR1 LNHDA, CDR2 SQIVND (reference sequence). Trimming removed 9 bases from V and 1 base from J; junction bases left unmatched: 2. This CDR3 is built from 13 residues. Treatment described: 10-day PBMC culture with coronavirus spike peptide pools or control peptides (ViraFEST assay). Wells that each held a few million PBMCs were cultured with roughly 10 IU/ml IL-2 and about 10 ug/ml peptide pools. The Oncomine TCR Beta short-read assay generated sequence data from the DNA of cultured CD4+ T cells. TCRdb fed the PCR reads into MiXCR, producing one record per CDR3 protein. Here the sample spans around 12,000 distinct CDR3 sequences, about 74% being singletons.

This sample comprised CD4+ T cells from blood, cultured in vitro, obtained after SARS-CoV-2 vaccination. The receptor's source is a human donor who received a COVID-19 vaccine. The rearrangement joins TRBV19 to TRBJ2-7, with 11 bases aligning to TRBD2. DNA for the CDR3: TGTGCCAGCACTAGCGGGGGTTCCTACGAGCAGTACTTC. Its protein product is CASTSGGSYEQYF.